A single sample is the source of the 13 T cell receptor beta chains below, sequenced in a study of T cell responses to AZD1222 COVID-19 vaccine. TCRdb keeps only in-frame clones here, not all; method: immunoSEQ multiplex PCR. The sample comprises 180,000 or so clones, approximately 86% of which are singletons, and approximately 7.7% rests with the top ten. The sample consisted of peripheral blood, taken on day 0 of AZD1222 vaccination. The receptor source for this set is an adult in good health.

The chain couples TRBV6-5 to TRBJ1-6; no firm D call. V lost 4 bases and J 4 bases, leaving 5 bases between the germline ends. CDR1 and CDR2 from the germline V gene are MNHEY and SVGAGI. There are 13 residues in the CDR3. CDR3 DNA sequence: TGTGCCAGCAGTTTGGGTTATAATTCACCCCTCCACTTT. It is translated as CASSLGYNSPLHF.

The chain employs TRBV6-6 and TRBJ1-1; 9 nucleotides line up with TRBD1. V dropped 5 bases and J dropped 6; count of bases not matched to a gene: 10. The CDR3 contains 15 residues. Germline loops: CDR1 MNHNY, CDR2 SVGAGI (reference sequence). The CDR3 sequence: CASSATGGIGAEAFF. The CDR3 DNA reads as TGTGCCAGCAGTGCTACAGGGGGCATAGGAGCTGAAGCTTTCTTT.

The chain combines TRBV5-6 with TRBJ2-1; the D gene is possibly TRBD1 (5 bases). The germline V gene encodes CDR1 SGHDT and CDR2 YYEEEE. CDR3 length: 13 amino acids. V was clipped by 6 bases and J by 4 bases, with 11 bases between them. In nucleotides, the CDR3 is TGTGCCAGCAATTATGGGGCTTACAATGAGCAGTTCTTC. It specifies CASNYGAYNEQFF.

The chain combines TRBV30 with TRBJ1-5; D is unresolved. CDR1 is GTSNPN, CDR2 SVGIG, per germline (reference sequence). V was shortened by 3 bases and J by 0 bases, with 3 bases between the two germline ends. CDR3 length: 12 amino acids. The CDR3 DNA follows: TGTGCCTGGAGAGATAGCAATCAGCCCCAGCATTTT. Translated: CAWRDSNQPQHF.

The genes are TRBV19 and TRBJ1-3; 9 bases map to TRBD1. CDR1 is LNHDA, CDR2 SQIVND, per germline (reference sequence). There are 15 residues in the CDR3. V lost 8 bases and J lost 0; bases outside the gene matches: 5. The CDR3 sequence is CASGTGQDSGNTIYF. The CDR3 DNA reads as TGTGCCAGTGGGACAGGGCAAGACTCTGGAAACACCATATATTTT. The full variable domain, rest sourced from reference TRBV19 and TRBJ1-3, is DGGITQSPKYLFRKEGQNVTLSCEQNLNHDAMYWYRQDPGQGLRLIYYSQIVNDFQKGDIAEGYSVSREKKESFPLTVTSAQKNPTAFYLCASGTGQDSGNTIYFGEGSWLTVV.

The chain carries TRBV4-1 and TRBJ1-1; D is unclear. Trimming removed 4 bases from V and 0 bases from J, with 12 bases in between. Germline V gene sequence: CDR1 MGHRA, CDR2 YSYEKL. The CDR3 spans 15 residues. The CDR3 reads CASSLEVAMNTEAFF. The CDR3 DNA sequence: TGCGCCAGCAGCCTTGAGGTAGCTATGAACACTGAAGCTTTCTTT.

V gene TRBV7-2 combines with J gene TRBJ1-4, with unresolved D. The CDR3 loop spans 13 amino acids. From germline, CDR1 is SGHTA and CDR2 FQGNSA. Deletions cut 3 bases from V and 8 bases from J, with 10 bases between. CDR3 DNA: TGTGCCAGCAGCTTCGGGCAGTCCGAAAAACTGTTTTTT. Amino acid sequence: CASSFGQSEKLFF.

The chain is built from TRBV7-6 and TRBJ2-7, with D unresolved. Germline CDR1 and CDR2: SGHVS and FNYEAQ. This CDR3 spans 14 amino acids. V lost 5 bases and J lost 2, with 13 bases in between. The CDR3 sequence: CASSLSGDTYEQYF. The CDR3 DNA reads TGTGCCAGCAGCCTGTCGGGTGACACCTACGAGCAGTACTTC.

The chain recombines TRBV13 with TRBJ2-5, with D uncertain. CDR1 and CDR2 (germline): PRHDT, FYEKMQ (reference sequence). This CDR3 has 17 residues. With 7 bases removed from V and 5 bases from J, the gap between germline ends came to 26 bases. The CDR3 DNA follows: TGTGCCAGCACCGTGGGCATGGTCCGACCCGCCCAGGAGACCCAGTACTTC. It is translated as CASTVGMVRPAQETQYF. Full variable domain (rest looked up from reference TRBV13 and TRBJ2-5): AAGVIQSPRHLIKEKRETATLKCYPIPRHDTVYWYQQGPGQDPQFLISFYEKMQSDKGSIPDRFSAQQFSDYHSELNMSSLELGDSALYFCASTVGMVRPAQETQYFGPGTRLLVL.

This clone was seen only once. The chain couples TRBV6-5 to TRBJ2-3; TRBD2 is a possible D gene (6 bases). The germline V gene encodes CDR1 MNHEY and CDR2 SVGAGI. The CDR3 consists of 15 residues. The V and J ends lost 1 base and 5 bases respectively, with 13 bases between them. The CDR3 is CASSYFDSGRDTQYF. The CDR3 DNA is TGTGCCAGCAGTTACTTCGATTCCGGGAGAGATACGCAGTATTTT.

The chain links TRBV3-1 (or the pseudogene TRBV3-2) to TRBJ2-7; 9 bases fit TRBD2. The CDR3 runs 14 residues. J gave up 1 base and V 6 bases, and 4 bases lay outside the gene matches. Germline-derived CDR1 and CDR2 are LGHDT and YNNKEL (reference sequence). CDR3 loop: CASRLAGDSYEQYF. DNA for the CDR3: TGTGCCAGCAGGTTAGCGGGGGATTCCTACGAGCAGTACTTC.

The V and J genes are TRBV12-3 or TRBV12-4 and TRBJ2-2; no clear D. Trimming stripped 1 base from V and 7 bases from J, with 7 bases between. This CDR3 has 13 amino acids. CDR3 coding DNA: TGTGCCAGCAGTTTAGATGGGATCGGGGAGCTGTTTTTT. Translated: CASSLDGIGELFF.

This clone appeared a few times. The CDR3 DNA sequence: TGTGCCAGCAGCAAAGCGCTAGGCCAGCCCCAGCATTTT. Translated, it gives CASSKALGQPQHF. The V call is TRBV21-1, the J call TRBJ1-5. TRBV21-1 is a documented pseudogene. The CDR3 extends over 13 amino acids.